What follows are 25 T cell receptor beta chains derived from one specimen sequenced in a study of a mutant IDH1 vaccine in newly diagnosed glioma. These receptors have no identified antigens. Time point of the sample: week 11, during vaccination. The vaccine gave 300 ug of a 20-mer mutant IDH1 peptide subcutaneously per dose. Profiled with immunoSEQ multiplex PCR; TCRdb holds only in-frame clones, not every one. Counted here are tens of thousands of clones, around 80% occurring once; the ten biggest clones make up approximately 6.1%. Sequenced material: PBMCs, taken from a glioma patient whose treatment included an IDH1 peptide vaccine. These receptors all come from a man aged 50 to 60 with glioma.

The chain joins TRBV5-6 to TRBJ2-7, with a possible D match to TRBD1 (5 bases). Deletions cut 4 bases from V and 5 bases from J, with 16 bases between. Per the germline V gene, CDR1 is SGHDT and CDR2 is YYEEEE. CDR3 size: 14 residues. DNA for the CDR3: TGTGCCAGCAGCCGAGGCCAGGGTATCCACGAGCAGTACTTC. Translating it yields CASSRGQGIHEQYF.

This clone was seen once. V usage is TRBV29-1 and J usage is TRBJ1-2, with a weak D call TRBD1 (5 bases). Germline V lookup: CDR1 SQVTM, CDR2 ANQGSEA. Trimming cost V 3 bases and J 8 bases, with 16 bases left between them. CDR3 length: 13 amino acids. Written as DNA, the CDR3 is TGCAGCGTTGATATTTGGGACTCTGGCGGCTACACCTTC. Translation gives CSVDIWDSGGYTF.

This chain uses TRBV5-1 with TRBJ1-2, with 8 bases lining up with TRBD1. CDR3 size: 15 residues. Trimming at V came to 4 bases and at J to 1 base, leaving 6 bases not matched to a gene. The germline V gene has CDR1 SGHRS and CDR2 YFSETQ. The DNA of the CDR3 is TGCGCCAGCAGCACCGACAGGGGTAATAACTATGGCTACACCTTC. Protein sequence: CASSTDRGNNYGYTF.

The chain is built from TRBV19 and TRBJ1-2; D is perhaps TRBD1 (5 bases). Trimming took off 5 bases at V and 2 bases at J, with 15 bases between the two ends. The length of the CDR3 is 15 residues. CDR1 and CDR2 from the germline V gene are LNHDA and SQIVND (reference sequence). CDR3 bases: TGTGCCAGTAGTGTTGGGACGGATAAGAACTATGGCTACACCTTC. Amino acid sequence: CASSVGTDKNYGYTF.

This clone was found a few times. J is TRBJ2-3 and V is TRBV11-3; 7 bases fit TRBD1. Per the germline V gene, CDR1 is SGHNT and CDR2 is YENEEA. With 5 bases clipped from V and 7 bases from J, the junction kept 3 bases outside the gene matches. The CDR3 consists of 12 residues. The CDR3 DNA reads as TGTGCCAGCAGCACAGGGGCAAATACGCAGTATTTT. Its translation: CASSTGANTQYF.

This clone was seen a few times. The rearrangement joins TRBV7-9 to TRBJ1-2, with unresolved D. CDR3 length equals 14 residues. Germline V gene lookup returns CDR1 SEHNR and CDR2 FQNEAQ (reference sequence). The ends were cut back, 1 base at V and 7 bases at J, with 13 bases in the middle. This chain's CDR3 is CASSLGFGPGGYTF. The DNA for the CDR3 is TGTGCCAGCAGCTTAGGATTCGGGCCGGGTGGCTACACCTTC. The variable domain in full, completed from reference TRBV7-9 and TRBJ1-2, reads DTGVSQNPRHKITKRGQNVTFRCDPISEHNRLYWYRQTLGQGPEFLTYFQNEAQLEKSRLLSDRFSAERPKGSFSTLEIQRTEQGDSAMYLCASSLGFGPGGYTFGSGTRLTVV.

The chain has TRBV28 and TRBJ2-1; 13 bases are shared with TRBD2. V lost 2 bases to trimming and J lost 8 bases; unmatched junction nucleotides: 6. This CDR3 contains 16 residues. Germline loops: CDR1 MDHEN, CDR2 SYDVKM. The CDR3 loop is CASSLGDTSGRDEQFF. The CDR3 DNA follows: TGTGCCAGCAGTTTAGGAGACACTAGCGGGAGGGATGAGCAGTTCTTC.

This rearrangement joins TRBV5-1 to TRBJ2-3; maybe TRBD2 (5 bases). The germline V gene encodes CDR1 SGHRS and CDR2 YFSETQ. There are 15 residues in the CDR3. The germline V and J ends were trimmed by 2 bases and 0 bases, with 10 bases remaining between them. The CDR3 protein is CASSFGGTSTDTQYF. In DNA form, the CDR3 reads TGCGCCAGCAGCTTCGGAGGAACTAGCACAGATACGCAGTATTTT. Full variable domain (rest looked up from reference TRBV5-1 and TRBJ2-3): KAGVTQTPRYLIKTRGQQVTLSCSPISGHRSVSWYQQTPGQGLQFLFEYFSETQRNKGNFPGRFSGRQFSNSRSEMNVSTLELGDSALYLCASSFGGTSTDTQYFGPGTRLTVL.

The CDR3 nucleotides are TGTGCCAGCAGCTCCCGGGGGGAGTACCCCGGGGAGCTGTTTTTT. This encodes CASSSRGEYPGELFF. J is TRBJ2-2 and V is TRBV5-6; 7 bases align to TRBD2. The CDR3 runs to 15 residues. Unmatched junction bases numbered 8, after V lost 3 bases and J lost 6 bases. Germline lookup yields CDR1 SGHDT and CDR2 YYEEEE.

This rearrangement joins TRBV27 to TRBJ2-5, with 11 bases that match TRBD2. The J call may be incorrect, as the DNA end agrees better with TRBJ2-7. Germline loops: CDR1 MNHEY, CDR2 SMNVEV (reference sequence). The length of the CDR3 is 18 residues. CDR3 in amino acids: CASSPPLGMGLAAYEQYF. CDR3 nucleotide sequence: TGTGCCAGCAGCCCACCGCTCGGGATGGGACTAGCGGCCTACGAGCAGTACTTC.

In its sample, this clone was seen once. The chain couples TRBV9 to TRBJ2-7; D ambiguous. CDR3 length equals 14 residues. Trimming removed 0 bases at V and 1 base at J, with 8 bases between. Germline loops: CDR1 SGDLS, CDR2 YYNGEE. The CDR3 bases are TGTGCCAGCAGCGTAGAAAGTCTGTCCTACGAGCAGTACTTC. Translation gives CASSVESLSYEQYF.

The sample holds one count of this clone. This chain uses TRBV5-1 with TRBJ1-2; 10 bases align to TRBD1. Germline CDR1 reads SGHRS; CDR2 reads YFSETQ. Losses at the gene ends were 3 bases for V and 7 bases for J; bases not matched to a gene: 6. The CDR3 is made up of 14 amino acids. The CDR3 region has the DNA TGCGCCAGCAGCTCGCCGGGACAGGGGTTTGGCTACACCTTC. Protein sequence: CASSSPGQGFGYTF.

V is TRBV4-1 and J is TRBJ1-2; D remains unclear. The CDR3 sequence is 13 residues long. V was shortened by 0 bases and J by 3 bases, with 5 bases between the two germline ends. The germline V gene encodes CDR1 MGHRA and CDR2 YSYEKL. In nucleotides, the CDR3 is TGCGCCAGCAGCCAAGAGGGTTACTATGGCTACACCTTC. Translation gives CASSQEGYYGYTF.

The chain has TRBV7-2 and TRBJ1-5, with 8 bases aligning to TRBD1. The CDR3 is made up of 15 amino acids. CDR1 is SGHTA, CDR2 FQGNSA, per germline. V trimming: 3 bases; J trimming: 1 base; junction bases outside the gene matches: 2. CDR3 coding DNA: TGTGCCAGCAGCTTGGACAGGGCGAGCAATCAGCCCCAGCATTTT. It is translated as CASSLDRASNQPQHF.

This chain joins TRBV5-1 and TRBJ2-7, with 8 positions matching TRBD1. Germline loops: CDR1 SGHRS, CDR2 YFSETQ. The CDR3 sequence is 14 residues long. Trimming took 0 bases from V and 2 from J; bases not matched to a gene: 1. The CDR3 DNA sequence: TGCGCCAGCAGCTTGGGGACAGGGACCTACGAGCAGTACTTC. It specifies CASSLGTGTYEQYF. Full variable domain (rest looked up from reference TRBV5-1 and TRBJ2-7): KAGVTQTPRYLIKTRGQQVTLSCSPISGHRSVSWYQQTPGQGLQFLFEYFSETQRNKGNFPGRFSGRQFSNSRSEMNVSTLELGDSALYLCASSLGTGTYEQYFGPGTRLTVT.

The V gene is TRBV6-5, the J gene TRBJ2-7, with D possibly being TRBD1 or TRBD2 (6 bases each). Germline V gene lookup returns CDR1 MNHEY and CDR2 SVGAGI. The length of the CDR3 is 13 residues. V lost 6 bases, J lost 4 bases, and 13 bases lay in between. The CDR3 sequence: CASRRGALYEQYF. CDR3 nucleotides: TGTGCCAGCAGGAGGGGGGCCCTTTACGAGCAGTACTTC.

The chain combines TRBV4-1 with TRBJ2-7, with 7 bases aligning to TRBD1. The V and J ends lost 1 base and 3 bases, in that order; junction bases with no gene match: 0. The CDR3 spans 13 residues. CDR1 is MGHRA and CDR2 is YSYEKL in the germline V gene. The CDR3 loop reads CASSQGDSYEQYF. In DNA form, the CDR3 reads TGCGCCAGCAGCCAAGGGGACAGCTACGAGCAGTACTTC.

V is TRBV7-9 and J is TRBJ1-1, with a possible D match to TRBD1 (5 bases). There are 16 residues in the CDR3. V lost 4 bases and J 1 base, leaving 16 bases between the germline ends. The germline CDR1 and CDR2 sequences are SEHNR and FQNEAQ (reference sequence). The CDR3 region has the DNA TGTGCCAGCAGCTCCCATACCCGGGACCAGAACACTGAAGCTTTCTTT. Encoded protein: CASSSHTRDQNTEAFF.

The chain joins TRBV27 to TRBJ1-1; D not resolved. Germline CDR1 is MNHEY and CDR2 is SMNVEV (reference sequence). Trimming shortened V by 5 bases and J by 0 bases, and 4 bases separated the two germline ends. The CDR3 is made up of 12 amino acids. CDR3 nucleotide sequence: TGTGCCAGCAGTACAATGAACACTGAAGCTTTCTTT. Protein sequence: CASSTMNTEAFF.

The chain uses TRBV7-3 and TRBJ2-5; 7 bases match TRBD2. The V segment lost 1 base and the J segment 5 bases; nucleotides outside the gene matches: 1. Germline CDR1 reads SGHTA; CDR2 reads FQGTGA. This CDR3 contains 13 residues. The CDR3 region has the DNA TGTGCCAGCAGCTTAAGGGAGGGGGAGACCCAGTACTTC. Protein product: CASSLREGETQYF.

The CDR3 reads CASSIVGTDSGNTEAFF. The DNA of the CDR3 is TGTGCCAGCAGCATCGTGGGAACGGATAGCGGGAACACTGAAGCTTTCTTT. The chain combines TRBV7-2 with TRBJ1-1; no clear D. Trimming removed 5 bases from V and 1 base from J, with 20 bases in between. Germline V CDR1 and CDR2: SGHTA, FQGNSA. This CDR3 comprises 17 residues. Variable domain in full (rest from reference TRBV7-2 and TRBJ1-1): GAGVSQSPSNKVTEKGKDVELRCDPISGHTALYWYRQSLGQGLEFLIYFQGNSAPDKSGLPSDRFSAERTGGSVSTLTIQRTQQEDSAVYLCASSIVGTDSGNTEAFFGQGTRLTVV.

The chain links TRBV13 to TRBJ2-2, with 9 bases that match TRBD1. This CDR3 has 16 amino acids. Germline V gene data show CDR1 as PRHDT and CDR2 as FYEKMQ (reference sequence). Trimming removed 5 bases from V and 6 bases from J; junction bases left unmatched: 10. The DNA for the CDR3 is TGTGCCAGCAGCCTGGACAGGGGAATGTTCTCCGGGGAGCTGTTTTTT. This sequence encodes CASSLDRGMFSGELFF.

This clone came up a few times. The rearrangement uses TRBV5-7 and TRBJ1-5; D ambiguous. TRBV5-7 is known as an ORF, though its function is uncertain. The CDR3 spans 14 residues. Trimming pared 2 bases from V and 9 bases from J, leaving 15 bases between. The CDR3 sequence: CASSLPRVVGPQHF. As DNA, the CDR3 is TGTGCCAGCAGCTTACCACGAGTGGTGGGGCCCCAGCATTTT.

For the CDR3, the DNA is TGTGCCAGCTACTTTTTCGGGACAGGGGTTGGCTACACCTTC. Residues: CASYFFGTGVGYTF. The V and J genes are TRBV7-9 and TRBJ1-2; TRBD1 agrees at 10 bases. From germline, CDR1 is SEHNR and CDR2 FQNEAQ (reference sequence). V lost 8 bases, J lost 7 bases, and 10 bases stayed unmatched. CDR3 size: 14 residues. Full variable domain (rest looked up from reference TRBV7-9 and TRBJ1-2): DTGVSQNPRHKITKRGQNVTFRCDPISEHNRLYWYRQTLGQGPEFLTYFQNEAQLEKSRLLSDRFSAERPKGSFSTLEIQRTEQGDSAMYLCASYFFGTGVGYTFGSGTRLTVV.

This clone has a single count. The chain links TRBV10-3 to TRBJ2-5; no firm D call. Germline CDR1 and CDR2: ENHRY and SYGVKD. This CDR3 comprises 12 residues. Trimming removed 8 bases from V and 0 bases from J, with 7 bases in between. The CDR3 DNA reads TGTGCCATCCGGAGCGACCAAGAGACCCAGTACTTC. Protein sequence: CAIRSDQETQYF.